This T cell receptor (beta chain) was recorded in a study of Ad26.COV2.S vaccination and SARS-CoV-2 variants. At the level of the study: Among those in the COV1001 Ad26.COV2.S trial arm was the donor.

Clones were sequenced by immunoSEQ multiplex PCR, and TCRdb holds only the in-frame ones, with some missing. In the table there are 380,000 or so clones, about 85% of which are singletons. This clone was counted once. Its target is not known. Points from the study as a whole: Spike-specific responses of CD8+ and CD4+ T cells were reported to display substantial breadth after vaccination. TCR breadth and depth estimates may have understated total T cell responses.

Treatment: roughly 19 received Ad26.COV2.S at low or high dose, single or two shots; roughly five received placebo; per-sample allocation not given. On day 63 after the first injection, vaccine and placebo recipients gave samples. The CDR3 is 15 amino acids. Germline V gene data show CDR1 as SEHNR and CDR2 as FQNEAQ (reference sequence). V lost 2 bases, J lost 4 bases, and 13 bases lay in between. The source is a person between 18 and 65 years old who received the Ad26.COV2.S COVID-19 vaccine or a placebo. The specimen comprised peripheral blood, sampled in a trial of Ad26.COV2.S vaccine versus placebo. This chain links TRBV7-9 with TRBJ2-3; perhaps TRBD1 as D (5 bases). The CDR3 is CASSLQTGFADTQYF. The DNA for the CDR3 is TGTGCCAGCAGCTTACAAACAGGCTTCGCAGATACGCAGTATTTT.